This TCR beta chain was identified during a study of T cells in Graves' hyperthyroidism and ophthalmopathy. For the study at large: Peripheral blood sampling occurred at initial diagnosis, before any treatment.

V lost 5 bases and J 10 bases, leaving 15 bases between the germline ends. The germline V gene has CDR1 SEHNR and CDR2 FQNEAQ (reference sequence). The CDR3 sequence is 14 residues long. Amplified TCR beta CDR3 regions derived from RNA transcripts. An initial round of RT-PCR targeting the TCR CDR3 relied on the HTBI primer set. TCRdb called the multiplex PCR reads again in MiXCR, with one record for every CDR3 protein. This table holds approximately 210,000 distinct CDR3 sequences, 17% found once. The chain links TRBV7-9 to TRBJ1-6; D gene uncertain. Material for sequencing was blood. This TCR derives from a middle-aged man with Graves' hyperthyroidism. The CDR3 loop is CASSAPGEASPLHF. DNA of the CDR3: TGTGCCAGCAGCGCCCCCGGGGAAGCGTCACCCCTCCACTTT.